Below are 23 T cell receptor beta chains sequenced from a single sample in a study of CD4 T cell repertoires in COVID-19. Repertoires were generated with immunoSEQ multiplex PCR, while TCRdb's copy carries only in-frame clones and drops some. The sample holds more than 65,000 clones, 83% seen once. The sequenced sample was CD4+ T cells from peripheral blood, obtained after recovery from COVID-19. All receptors come from a human donor who had COVID-19.

The chain carries TRBV6-1 and TRBJ2-2, with 9 nucleotides matching TRBD2. This CDR3 has 17 residues. Germline V gene sequence: CDR1 MNHNS, CDR2 SASEGT. V shed 0 bases, J shed 4 bases, and the junction held 6 bases outside the gene matches. CDR3 nucleotides: TGTGCCAGCAGTGAAGCGGGACTGACTAGCGGCACCGGGGAGCTGTTTTTT. Protein sequence: CASSEAGLTSGTGELFF.

In this sample, this clone turned up once. The chain links TRBV23-1 to TRBJ1-1; D not resolved. TRBV23-1 is reported as an ORF; its role is uncertain. Between the trimmed V and J ends, which lost 6 bases and 4 bases, there was a span of 9 bases. This CDR3 contains 12 residues. The CDR3 is CASRLNCTEAFF. Written as DNA, the CDR3 is TGCGCCAGCAGACTTAATTGCACTGAAGCTTTCTTT.

The table lists this clone with a few counts. The chain recombines TRBV30 with TRBJ2-6; the match to TRBD1 covers 7 bases. Germline V CDR1 and CDR2: GTSNPN, SVGIG (reference sequence). This CDR3 comprises 13 residues. The DNA of the CDR3 is TGTGCTCAAACGCAGGGGGAGTTGAGCGTCCTGACTTTC. This encodes CAQTQGELSVLTF.

The rearrangement joins TRBV7-9 to TRBJ2-2; possibly TRBD1 for D (5 bases). CDR3 size: 18 residues. CDR1 is SEHNR and CDR2 is FQNEAQ in the germline V gene (reference sequence). V gave up 5 bases and J gave up 0 bases, with 19 bases separating them. The chain's CDR3 is CASSPTGSRIANTGELFF. Written as DNA, the CDR3 is TGTGCCAGCAGCCCTACAGGTAGTCGGATCGCGAACACCGGGGAGCTGTTTTTT.

The CDR3 DNA sequence: TGTGCCAGCAGTCGACAGGTTGTTAATTCACCCCTCCACTTT. This sequence encodes CASSRQVVNSPLHF. The chain is built from TRBV6-5 and TRBJ1-6; a weak D match, TRBD1 (6 bases). Trimming shortened V by 5 bases and J by 6 bases, and 11 bases separated the two germline ends. The CDR3 has 14 residues. Germline lookup yields CDR1 MNHEY and CDR2 SVGAGI.

The V gene is TRBV5-1, the J gene TRBJ2-1; 10 bases are a match to TRBD2. The CDR3 spans 16 residues. From germline, CDR1 is SGHRS and CDR2 YFSETQ. The ends lost 0 bases at V and 7 bases at J; junction bases unmatched: 7. The CDR3 spells CASSLEGLAGVNEQFF. The CDR3, as DNA: TGCGCCAGCAGCTTGGAGGGGCTAGCGGGAGTTAATGAGCAGTTCTTC.

V gene TRBV2 combines with J gene TRBJ1-2; 9 nucleotides match TRBD1. This CDR3 comprises 14 residues. Losses at the gene ends were 5 bases for V and 6 bases for J; bases not matched to a gene: 7. Germline V gene sequence: CDR1 SNHLY, CDR2 FYNNEI. The DNA of the CDR3 is TGTGCCAGCAGTATGGACAGGGGCCGGCATGGCTACACCTTC. Amino acid sequence: CASSMDRGRHGYTF.

CDR3 region: CASSYDATNEKLFF. CDR3 sequence (DNA): TGTGCCAGCAGTTACGATGCAACTAATGAAAAACTGTTTTTT. The rearrangement links TRBV6-6 to TRBJ1-4, with D unresolved. V gave up 2 bases and J gave up 0 bases, with 4 bases separating them. The CDR3 covers 14 residues. In germline, CDR1 is MNHNY, CDR2 SVGAGI (reference sequence).

The gene calls are TRBV12-3 or TRBV12-4 and TRBJ1-3; D is unclear. The ends were cut back, 0 bases at V and 8 bases at J, with 8 bases in the middle. The CDR3 sequence is 13 residues long. The CDR3 sequence is CASSLAGLDTIYF. The CDR3 nucleotides read TGTGCCAGCAGTTTAGCAGGGTTAGACACCATATATTTT.

J is TRBJ2-7 and V is TRBV10-2, with D perhaps matching TRBD2 (7 bases). The germline V gene encodes CDR1 WSHSY and CDR2 SAAADI. Trimming removed 7 bases at V and 2 bases at J, with 12 bases between. The CDR3 has 13 residues. The chain's CDR3 is CASTRGGPYEQYF. As DNA, the CDR3 is TGCGCCAGCACCCGCGGGGGCCCCTACGAGCAGTACTTC.

CDR3 sequence: CASSPVGSRTDTQYF. DNA of the CDR3: TGTGCCAGTAGCCCTGTGGGTTCAAGGACAGATACGCAGTATTTT. J is TRBJ2-3 and V is TRBV19; D remains unclear. Between the trimmed V and J ends, which lost 6 bases and 3 bases, there was a span of 16 bases. Germline CDR1 reads LNHDA; CDR2 reads SQIVND (reference sequence). This CDR3 spans 15 amino acids.

This clone was seen a single time. The gene calls are TRBV27 and TRBJ2-5; 9 bases line up with TRBD2. The ends lost 6 bases at V and 1 base at J; junction bases unmatched: 3. The CDR3 is made up of 14 amino acids. Germline CDR1 reads MNHEY; CDR2 reads SMNVEV (reference sequence). CDR3 protein: CASRERGAQETQYF. The CDR3 region has the DNA TGTGCCAGCAGGGAGCGGGGGGCCCAAGAGACCCAGTACTTC.

This rearrangement joins TRBV2 to TRBJ1-1; a possible D gene is TRBD1 (6 bases). This CDR3 comprises 12 residues. Germline CDR1 SNHLY, CDR2 FYNNEI. Trimming shortened V by 6 bases and J by 4 bases, and 9 bases separated the two germline ends. The CDR3: CASRDRITEAFF. CDR3 in DNA: TGTGCCAGCAGGGACAGAATCACTGAAGCTTTCTTT.

This chain uses TRBV5-5 with TRBJ2-5; 7 nucleotides align to TRBD1. The V gene's germline CDR1 is SGHKS and CDR2 YYEKEE (reference sequence). V lost 3 bases and J lost 1; bases outside the gene matches: 6. The CDR3 runs 15 residues. CDR3 residues: CASSSLQGPQETQYF. The CDR3 nucleotides read TGTGCCAGCAGCTCCCTACAGGGGCCCCAAGAGACCCAGTACTTC.

CDR3 in DNA: TGTGCCAGCAGTTTAACAAGAGGCAATCAGCCCCAGCATTTT. Protein: CASSLTRGNQPQHF. The rearrangement links TRBV28 to TRBJ1-5; D uncertain. This CDR3 has 14 residues. Germline V lookup: CDR1 MDHEN, CDR2 SYDVKM. With 2 bases removed from V and 2 bases from J, the gap between germline ends came to 7 bases.

This clone was recorded only once. The genes are TRBV15 and TRBJ1-5; tentative D call: TRBD1 (5 bases). Trimming took 3 bases from V and 7 from J, leaving 16 bases between them. Germline V CDR1 and CDR2: LNHNV, YYDKDF (reference sequence). This CDR3 region has 15 residues. This CDR3 reads CATSRGQGLVQPQHF. Written as DNA, the CDR3 is TGTGCCACCAGCAGGGGGCAGGGTTTGGTGCAGCCCCAGCATTTT.

The CDR3 DNA sequence: TGTGCCAGCAGTCCCCTGGGGGGGGGTGGCAATCAGCCCCAGCATTTT. The encoded protein is CASSPLGGGGNQPQHF. V usage is TRBV28 and J usage is TRBJ1-5; maybe TRBD1 (5 bases). Trimming cost V 5 bases and J 2 bases, with 16 bases left between them. The germline V gene has CDR1 MDHEN and CDR2 SYDVKM. The CDR3 contains 16 residues.

This chain links TRBV7-8 with TRBJ1-3; D gene unclear. Trimming took 6 bases from V and 11 from J, leaving 20 bases between them. There are 14 residues in the CDR3. Germline CDR1 SGHVS, CDR2 FQNEAQ. CDR3 sequence: CASSLTWSSDSIYF. CDR3 sequence (DNA): TGTGCCAGCAGTCTAACTTGGTCCTCTGATTCCATATATTTT.

The chain couples TRBV28 to TRBJ1-3; D is undetermined. With 6 bases removed from V and 4 bases from J, the gap between germline ends came to 7 bases. The CDR3 is made up of 12 amino acids. Germline V lookup: CDR1 MDHEN, CDR2 SYDVKM. CDR3 region: CASRGYGNTIYF. As DNA, the CDR3 is TGTGCCAGCAGGGGCTACGGAAACACCATATATTTT.

The rearrangement links TRBV18 to TRBJ1-1; D is uncertain. V lost 0 bases, J lost 8 bases, and 7 bases lay in between. This CDR3 has 12 residues. The V gene's germline CDR1 is KGHSH and CDR2 LQKENI. CDR3 DNA sequence: TGTGCCAGCTCACCACCGAAAGCCGAAGCTTTCTTT. Translating it yields CASSPPKAEAFF.

The chain links TRBV28 to TRBJ1-3; perhaps TRBD1 as D (5 bases). V lost 9 bases to trimming and J lost 6 bases, with 30 bases between them. CDR1 and CDR2 (germline): MDHEN, SYDVKM. The CDR3 extends over 18 amino acids. Written as DNA, the CDR3 is TGTGCCAGTACGACCGATTTAATGGGACCGTACTATGTAAACACCATATATTTT. Translating gives CASTTDLMGPYYVNTIYF.

The V call is TRBV5-6, the J call TRBJ1-1, with D uncertain. Germline CDR1 is SGHDT and CDR2 is YYEEEE. The length of the CDR3 is 14 residues. Trimming left V 0 bases short and J 1 base short, with 7 bases between. This CDR3 reads CASSLGRGNTEAFF. CDR3 DNA sequence: TGTGCCAGCAGCTTGGGACGGGGGAACACTGAAGCTTTCTTT.

The chain links TRBV18 to TRBJ1-2; 8 positions agree with TRBD1. V shed 4 bases and J 3 bases; nucleotides not matched to a gene: 10. This CDR3 has 16 residues. Germline values: CDR1 KGHSH, CDR2 LQKENI. The CDR3, as DNA: TGTGCCAGCTCACGTTACGACACAGGGGGGGACTATGGCTACACCTTC. This encodes CASSRYDTGGDYGYTF.